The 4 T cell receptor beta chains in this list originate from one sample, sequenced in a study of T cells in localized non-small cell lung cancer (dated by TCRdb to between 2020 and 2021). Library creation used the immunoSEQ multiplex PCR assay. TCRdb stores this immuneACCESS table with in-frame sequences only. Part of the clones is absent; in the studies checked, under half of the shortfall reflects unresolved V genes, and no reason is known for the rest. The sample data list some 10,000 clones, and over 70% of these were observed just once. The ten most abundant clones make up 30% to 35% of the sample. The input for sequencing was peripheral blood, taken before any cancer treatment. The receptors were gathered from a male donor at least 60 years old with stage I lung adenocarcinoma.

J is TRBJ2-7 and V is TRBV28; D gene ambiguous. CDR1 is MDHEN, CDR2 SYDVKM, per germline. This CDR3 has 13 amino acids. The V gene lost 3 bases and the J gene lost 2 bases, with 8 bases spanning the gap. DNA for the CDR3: TGTGCCAGCAGTTTGGTTCGCCCCTACGAGCAGTACTTC. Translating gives CASSLVRPYEQYF.

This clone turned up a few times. This chain's CDR3 is CASSDTNTGELFF. CDR3 sequence (DNA): TGTGCCAGCAGTGACACGAACACCGGGGAGCTGTTTTTT. This sequence joins TRBV6-1 and TRBJ2-2; D is unresolved. Germline V lookup: CDR1 MNHNS, CDR2 SASEGT. The V and J ends lost 3 bases and 0 bases respectively, with 2 bases between them. The length of the CDR3 is 13 residues.

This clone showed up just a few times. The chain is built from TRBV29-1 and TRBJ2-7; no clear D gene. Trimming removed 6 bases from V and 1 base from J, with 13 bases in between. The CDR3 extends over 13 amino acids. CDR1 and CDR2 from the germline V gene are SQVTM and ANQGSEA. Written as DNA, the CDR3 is TGCAGCGTCCTTTGGATTGGGTCCTACGAGCAGTACTTC. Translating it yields CSVLWIGSYEQYF.

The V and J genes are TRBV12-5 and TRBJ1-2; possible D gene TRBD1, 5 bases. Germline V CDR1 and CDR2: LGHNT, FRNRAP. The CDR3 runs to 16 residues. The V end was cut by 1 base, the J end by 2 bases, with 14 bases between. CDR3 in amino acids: CASGLDRGWANYGYTF. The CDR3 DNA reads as TGTGCTAGTGGTTTGGATCGGGGGTGGGCCAACTATGGCTACACCTTC.